The clone carrying this T cell receptor beta chain was recorded at least ten times. Its antigen is unknown. Germline lookup yields CDR1 SEHNR and CDR2 FQNEAQ (reference sequence). The CDR3 has 16 residues. Trimming pared 2 bases from V and 4 bases from J, leaving 17 bases between. This specimen comes from a study of identical twins. TCRdb recomputed calls from the 5' RACE reads with MiXCR, one row per CDR3 protein. The sample yields roughly 260,000 distinct CDR3 sequences, over 11% seen once. Whole-study findings and limits: Beta out-of-frame sequences showed weaker excess sharing between twins.

This TCR derives from a woman aged 18-29 years in good health. The genes are TRBV7-9 and TRBJ1-1; D is perhaps TRBD1 (6 bases). Sample: memory (CD45RO+) T cells sorted from blood. This chain's CDR3 is CASSLWGRGESTEAFF. CDR3 DNA: TGTGCCAGCAGCTTATGGGGGAGGGGGGAGAGCACTGAAGCTTTCTTT.